This entry describes one T cell receptor beta chain. Its matching antigen is unknown. Repertoires were generated with immunoSEQ multiplex PCR, while TCRdb's copy carries only in-frame clones and drops some. The repertoire holds around 120,000 clones, with about nine tenths as singletons. The data are from a study of T cell responses to AZD1222 COVID-19 vaccine. Study-level points and caveats: Reports say nearly half of spike-specific TCRs go after unmutated variant regions. Repertoires were collected only later (after the peak T cell response had occurred).

Combined were second doses at about 4 or about 12 weeks. In germline, CDR1 is SGHVS, CDR2 FNYEAQ. The CDR3 is made up of 15 amino acids. V shed 3 bases and J 1 base; nucleotides not matched to a gene: 4. The chain joins TRBV7-6 to TRBJ1-1; TRBD1 matches 8 bases. The material sequenced was peripheral blood, taken 28 days after the second AZD1222 dose. The source is an adult who received the AZD1222 COVID-19 vaccine. The CDR3 loop reads CASSLRQGQNTEAFF. CDR3 sequence (DNA): TGTGCCAGCAGCTTGAGACAGGGGCAGAACACTGAAGCTTTCTTT.